A selection of T cell receptor beta chains follows, all from one sample in a study of T cell changes during pregnancy in multiple sclerosis. Clones were sequenced by immunoSEQ multiplex PCR, and TCRdb holds only the in-frame ones, with some missing. This sample carries fewer than 55,000 clones, 85% to 95% of them seen once, and the ten largest clones take around 0.5%. This material consisted of CD4+ T cells from peripheral blood mononuclear cells, taken in the third trimester of pregnancy. These receptors all come from a female donor with multiple sclerosis, enrolled in a pregnancy study. The CDR3 runs from the conserved cysteine through the conserved F or W. Fields, in order: CDR3 DNA, CDR3 protein, clone size, D gene, V gene, J gene. The D gene is left open where the match is weak. The size of a clone is reported for some rows only, either as once, few or many, or as a class for expanded clones.

cdr3_nt: TGTGCCAGCAGCTTAACGAGCGGGGGGGCCGGTGAGCAGTTCTTC
cdr3_aa: CASSLTSGGAGEQFF
clone_size: NA
d_call: TRBD2
v_call: TRBV7-9
j_call: TRBJ2-1

cdr3_nt: TGTGCCAGCAGTGGGGACAGACAGGATCGAAGAGTTAGAATGAACACTGAAGCTTTCTTT
cdr3_aa: CASSGDRQDRRVRMNTEAFF
clone_size: NA
d_call: TRBD1
v_call: TRBV6-1
j_call: TRBJ1-1

cdr3_nt: TGTGCCAGGTCTCTAGCAGTATCAACCGGGGAGCTGTTTTTT
cdr3_aa: CARSLAVSTGELFF
clone_size: NA
d_call: NA
v_call: TRBV7-9
j_call: TRBJ2-2

cdr3_nt: TGTGCCAGCAGCTCCCGGACCGGGGAGCTGTTTTTT
cdr3_aa: CASSSRTGELFF
clone_size: few
d_call: NA
v_call: TRBV9
j_call: TRBJ2-2

cdr3_nt: TGCGCCAGCAGCCAAATGACAGGTAGCTCTGGAAACACCATATATTTT
cdr3_aa: CASSQMTGSSGNTIYF
clone_size: NA
d_call: NA
v_call: TRBV4-1
j_call: TRBJ1-3

cdr3_nt: TGTGCCAGCAGCCACCTCGGGACAGGGGGCGAGAAACTGTTTTTT
cdr3_aa: CASSHLGTGGEKLFF
clone_size: NA
d_call: TRBD1
v_call: TRBV5-8
j_call: TRBJ1-4

cdr3_nt: TGTGCCAGCAAAACAACAGGGGTTAACTATGGCTACACCTTC
cdr3_aa: CASKTTGVNYGYTF
clone_size: NA
d_call: TRBD1
v_call: TRBV9
j_call: TRBJ1-2

cdr3_nt: TGTGCCAGCAGCTTAAGCGGGAGCCCTGGGGAAAAACTGTTTTTT
cdr3_aa: CASSLSGSPGEKLFF
clone_size: once
d_call: NA
v_call: TRBV7-3
j_call: TRBJ1-4

cdr3_nt: TGCGCCAGCAGCTTTAAGGACAATGTGCCCCAACCCTACGAGCAGTACTTC
cdr3_aa: CASSFKDNVPQPYEQYF
clone_size: once
d_call: NA
v_call: TRBV5-1
j_call: TRBJ2-7

cdr3_nt: TGTGCCAGCGTAGGATTACGGACAGTTAAGCAGTTCTTC
cdr3_aa: CASVGLRTVKQFF
clone_size: NA
d_call: NA
v_call: TRBV2
j_call: TRBJ2-1

cdr3_nt: TGTGCCAGCAGCGTAGCGGGACAGGTGGGCTACGAGCAGTACTTC
cdr3_aa: CASSVAGQVGYEQYF
clone_size: NA
d_call: TRBD1
v_call: TRBV9
j_call: TRBJ2-7

cdr3_nt: TGTGCTAGTGGTACGGGACAGGGCCCTCAAGAGACCCAGTACTTC
cdr3_aa: CASGTGQGPQETQYF
clone_size: NA
d_call: TRBD1
v_call: TRBV12-5
j_call: TRBJ2-5

cdr3_nt: TGTGCCAGCAGTTTCGACAGGGCCTCGGGAAACACCATATATTTT
cdr3_aa: CASSFDRASGNTIYF
clone_size: once
d_call: TRBD1
v_call: TRBV6-6
j_call: TRBJ1-3

cdr3_nt: TGTGCCACCAGCAGAGATACGGTTCAGCCCCAGCATTTT
cdr3_aa: CATSRDTVQPQHF
clone_size: NA
d_call: NA
v_call: TRBV15
j_call: TRBJ1-5

cdr3_nt: TGTGCCAGCAGTGGTGGGAGGAGGAACACTGAAGCTTTCTTT
cdr3_aa: CASSGGRRNTEAFF
clone_size: NA
d_call: NA
v_call: TRBV27
j_call: TRBJ1-1

cdr3_nt: TGTGCCAGCAGCTTGCAGGGGGCTAACTATGGCTACACCTTC
cdr3_aa: CASSLQGANYGYTF
clone_size: NA
d_call: TRBD1
v_call: TRBV7-2
j_call: TRBJ1-2

cdr3_nt: TGTGCCATCAAGGCGGGGGGTGGCGGCAATCAGCCCCAGCATTTT
cdr3_aa: CAIKAGGGGNQPQHF
clone_size: NA
d_call: NA
v_call: TRBV10-3
j_call: TRBJ1-5

cdr3_nt: TGCGCCAGCAGCTTCGGGGTTCCTGGAAACACCATATATTTT
cdr3_aa: CASSFGVPGNTIYF
clone_size: NA
d_call: NA
v_call: TRBV5-1
j_call: TRBJ1-3

cdr3_nt: TGTGCCAGCAGCTTGGGGACTAGCGGGGGCACGAACGCGCAGACCCAGTACTTC
cdr3_aa: CASSLGTSGGTNAQTQYF
clone_size: NA
d_call: TRBD2
v_call: TRBV5-6
j_call: TRBJ2-5

cdr3_nt: TGTGCCAGTAGGAAGCCGGGACAGCCGAATGAAAAACTGTTTTTT
cdr3_aa: CASRKPGQPNEKLFF
clone_size: NA
d_call: TRBD1
v_call: TRBV19
j_call: TRBJ1-4

cdr3_nt: TGTGCCAGCGGGGAACAGGGAACGGGAAACACCATATATTTT
cdr3_aa: CASGEQGTGNTIYF
clone_size: once
d_call: NA
v_call: TRBV2
j_call: TRBJ1-3

cdr3_nt: TGCGCCAGCAGCCAATCCCCCGCGGCGGCGGGGCTGGATAACTATGGCTACACCTTC
cdr3_aa: CASSQSPAAAGLDNYGYTF
clone_size: NA
d_call: NA
v_call: TRBV4-1
j_call: TRBJ1-2

cdr3_nt: TGTGCCAGCAGCTTACTTTCGGGACTAGCGGGGGAGACCCAGTACTTC
cdr3_aa: CASSLLSGLAGETQYF
clone_size: NA
d_call: TRBD2
v_call: TRBV7-9
j_call: TRBJ2-5

cdr3_nt: TGTGCCGGGGACAGGGTTGCTGGCTACACCTTC
cdr3_aa: CAGDRVAGYTF
clone_size: NA
d_call: TRBD1
v_call: TRBV7-9
j_call: TRBJ1-2

cdr3_nt: TGTGCCAGCAGTGTGAAAGACAGGGGCGGGGCTGAAGCTTTCTTT
cdr3_aa: CASSVKDRGGAEAFF
clone_size: NA
d_call: TRBD1
v_call: TRBV6-1
j_call: TRBJ1-1

cdr3_nt: TGTGCCAGCAGCCTGACTAGCGGGGGTAGGTACCCCAATGAGCAGTTCTTC
cdr3_aa: CASSLTSGGRYPNEQFF
clone_size: NA
d_call: TRBD2
v_call: TRBV5-6
j_call: TRBJ2-1

cdr3_nt: TGTGCCAGCAGCTTCCTGGAGGGGACCTACGAGCAGTACTTC
cdr3_aa: CASSFLEGTYEQYF
clone_size: few
d_call: NA
v_call: TRBV11-1
j_call: TRBJ2-7

cdr3_nt: TGTGCCAGCAGTCTTATATCCCCCTACGAGCAGTACTTC
cdr3_aa: CASSLISPYEQYF
clone_size: NA
d_call: NA
v_call: TRBV27
j_call: TRBJ2-7

cdr3_nt: TGCGCCAGCAGCCAAGAAAGCAAGGGGGCGCGGGTCTATGGCTACACCTTC
cdr3_aa: CASSQESKGARVYGYTF
clone_size: NA
d_call: TRBD1
v_call: TRBV4-1
j_call: TRBJ1-2

cdr3_nt: TGCGCCAGCAGCCTCTCGGAGAGCTCCTATAATTCACCCCTCCACTTT
cdr3_aa: CASSLSESSYNSPLHF
clone_size: NA
d_call: NA
v_call: TRBV5-1
j_call: TRBJ1-6

cdr3_nt: TGTGCCAGCAGTTCACCCCGCCTAGCGGGGGGTATTTCGACAGATACGCAGTATTTT
cdr3_aa: CASSSPRLAGGISTDTQYF
clone_size: NA
d_call: TRBD2
v_call: TRBV28
j_call: TRBJ2-3

cdr3_nt: TGCGCCAGCAGCTTGGTGGCAGGGTACACTGAAGCTTTCTTT
cdr3_aa: CASSLVAGYTEAFF
clone_size: NA
d_call: NA
v_call: TRBV5-1
j_call: TRBJ1-1

cdr3_nt: TGTGCCAGCTCACCTAACCAGGGACTGAGCTCCTACAATGAGCAGTTCTTC
cdr3_aa: CASSPNQGLSSYNEQFF
clone_size: NA
d_call: NA
v_call: TRBV18
j_call: TRBJ2-1

cdr3_nt: TGTGCCAGTAGTACACAGGGGACTGGAAACACCATATATTTT
cdr3_aa: CASSTQGTGNTIYF
clone_size: NA
d_call: TRBD1
v_call: TRBV19
j_call: TRBJ1-3

cdr3_nt: TGTGCCAGCTTTACAGGGAACACCGGGGAGCTGTTTTTT
cdr3_aa: CASFTGNTGELFF
clone_size: NA
d_call: NA
v_call: TRBV6-6
j_call: TRBJ2-2

cdr3_nt: TGTGCCAGCAGTTTCGACAGGGCCGGGCAGCCCCAGCATTTT
cdr3_aa: CASSFDRAGQPQHF
clone_size: NA
d_call: TRBD1
v_call: TRBV6-5
j_call: TRBJ1-5

cdr3_nt: TGTGCCAGTAGTCCCCAATGGAGGGAACGAGAGACCCAGTACTTC
cdr3_aa: CASSPQWRERETQYF
clone_size: NA
d_call: NA
v_call: TRBV19
j_call: TRBJ2-5

cdr3_nt: TGTGCCAGCAGTGAAGAACAGTCCACCGGGGAGCTGTTTTTT
cdr3_aa: CASSEEQSTGELFF
clone_size: NA
d_call: NA
v_call: TRBV6-1
j_call: TRBJ2-2

cdr3_nt: TGTGCCAGCAGCCGCCGGGGAGACAGGGTCGGAGAGACCCAGTACTTC
cdr3_aa: CASSRRGDRVGETQYF
clone_size: NA
d_call: TRBD1
v_call: TRBV7-6
j_call: TRBJ2-5

cdr3_nt: TGTGCCAGCAGGGCTTCAGGGTTAGTCTACGAGCAGTACTTC
cdr3_aa: CASRASGLVYEQYF
clone_size: NA
d_call: NA
v_call: TRBV25-1
j_call: TRBJ2-7

cdr3_nt: TGTGCCAGCAGTGAGACTAGCGGGGGGTCGGGGACCGGGGAGCTGTTTTTT
cdr3_aa: CASSETSGGSGTGELFF
clone_size: NA
d_call: TRBD2
v_call: TRBV2
j_call: TRBJ2-2

cdr3_nt: TGTGCCAGCAGTGTTCAGGGGCTTAAGAATGAGCAGTTCTTC
cdr3_aa: CASSVQGLKNEQFF
clone_size: NA
d_call: NA
v_call: TRBV2
j_call: TRBJ2-1

cdr3_nt: TGCGCCAGCAGCTTGGCCGTTTCGACAGGATACTATGGCTACACCTTC
cdr3_aa: CASSLAVSTGYYGYTF
clone_size: NA
d_call: NA
v_call: TRBV5-1
j_call: TRBJ1-2

cdr3_nt: TGTGCCTCAATGGAGGTAGAGACCCAGTACTTC
cdr3_aa: CASMEVETQYF
clone_size: NA
d_call: NA
v_call: TRBV10-3
j_call: TRBJ2-5

cdr3_nt: TGTGCCAGCAGTGTTACAGGGGTGGGTCAGCCCCAGCATTTT
cdr3_aa: CASSVTGVGQPQHF
clone_size: once
d_call: TRBD1
v_call: TRBV27
j_call: TRBJ1-5

cdr3_nt: TGTGCCAGCAGCAATACAGGGGGCTCCTACGAGCAGTACTTC
cdr3_aa: CASSNTGGSYEQYF
clone_size: NA
d_call: TRBD1
v_call: TRBV6-5
j_call: TRBJ2-7

cdr3_nt: TGTGCCAGCAGCCGGACAGGGGGCTTGACTGAAGCTTTCTTT
cdr3_aa: CASSRTGGLTEAFF
clone_size: NA
d_call: TRBD1
v_call: TRBV5-4
j_call: TRBJ1-1

cdr3_nt: TGTGCCAGCAGTGTAAGGGACATCGGCTACAATGAGCAGTTCTTC
cdr3_aa: CASSVRDIGYNEQFF
clone_size: once
d_call: NA
v_call: TRBV6-1
j_call: TRBJ2-1

cdr3_nt: TGTGCCAGCAGCGTCGGGGACACCGAGCAGTACTTC
cdr3_aa: CASSVGDTEQYF
clone_size: NA
d_call: NA
v_call: TRBV9
j_call: TRBJ2-7

cdr3_nt: TGCGCCAGCAGTGGGGGAGGCGGGGGGGCCTATTTTCGCAATGAGCAGTTCTTC
cdr3_aa: CASSGGGGGAYFRNEQFF
clone_size: NA
d_call: TRBD2
v_call: TRBV10-2
j_call: TRBJ2-1

cdr3_nt: TGTGCCAGCAGTGTTGAGATCTCTTCCGTTCAGCCCCAGCATTTT
cdr3_aa: CASSVEISSVQPQHF
clone_size: NA
d_call: NA
v_call: TRBV2
j_call: TRBJ1-5

cdr3_nt: TGTGCCAGCAGGATAAGGGGCACTGAAGCTTTCTTT
cdr3_aa: CASRIRGTEAFF
clone_size: NA
d_call: NA
v_call: TRBV6-5
j_call: TRBJ1-1

cdr3_nt: TGTGCCAGCAGTGTCCCGGGACAACTCGGGCAGCCCCAGCATTTT
cdr3_aa: CASSVPGQLGQPQHF
clone_size: NA
d_call: NA
v_call: TRBV2
j_call: TRBJ1-5

cdr3_nt: TGTGCCAGCAGCTCCGGACAGGCCGGGCTGCCCCAGCATTTT
cdr3_aa: CASSSGQAGLPQHF
clone_size: NA
d_call: TRBD1
v_call: TRBV5-8
j_call: TRBJ1-5

cdr3_nt: TGCAGTGCTGTCACAGGAGAGACCCAGTACTTC
cdr3_aa: CSAVTGETQYF
clone_size: once
d_call: NA
v_call: TRBV20-1
j_call: TRBJ2-5

cdr3_nt: TGCGCCAGCAGTGAGGAGGAAGGGACAGGGACCTCGGGGCGCGAGCAGTACTTC
cdr3_aa: CASSEEEGTGTSGREQYF
clone_size: NA
d_call: TRBD1
v_call: TRBV10-2
j_call: TRBJ2-7

cdr3_nt: TGTGCCAGCAGCGACCAGGGGAAAGAGACCCAGTACTTC
cdr3_aa: CASSDQGKETQYF
clone_size: once
d_call: NA
v_call: TRBV9
j_call: TRBJ2-5